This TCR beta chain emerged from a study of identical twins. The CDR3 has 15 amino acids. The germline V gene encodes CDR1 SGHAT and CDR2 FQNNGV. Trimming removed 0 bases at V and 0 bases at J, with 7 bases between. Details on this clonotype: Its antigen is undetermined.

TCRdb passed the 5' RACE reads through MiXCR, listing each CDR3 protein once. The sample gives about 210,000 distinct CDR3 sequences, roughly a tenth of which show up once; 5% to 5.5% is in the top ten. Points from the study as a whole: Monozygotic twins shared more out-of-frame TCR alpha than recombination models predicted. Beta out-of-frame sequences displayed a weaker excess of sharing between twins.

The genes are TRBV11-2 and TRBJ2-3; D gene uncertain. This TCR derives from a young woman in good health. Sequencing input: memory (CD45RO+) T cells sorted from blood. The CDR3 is CASSLERLSTDTQYF. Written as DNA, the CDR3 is TGTGCCAGCAGCTTAGAGCGGCTTAGCACAGATACGCAGTATTTT.